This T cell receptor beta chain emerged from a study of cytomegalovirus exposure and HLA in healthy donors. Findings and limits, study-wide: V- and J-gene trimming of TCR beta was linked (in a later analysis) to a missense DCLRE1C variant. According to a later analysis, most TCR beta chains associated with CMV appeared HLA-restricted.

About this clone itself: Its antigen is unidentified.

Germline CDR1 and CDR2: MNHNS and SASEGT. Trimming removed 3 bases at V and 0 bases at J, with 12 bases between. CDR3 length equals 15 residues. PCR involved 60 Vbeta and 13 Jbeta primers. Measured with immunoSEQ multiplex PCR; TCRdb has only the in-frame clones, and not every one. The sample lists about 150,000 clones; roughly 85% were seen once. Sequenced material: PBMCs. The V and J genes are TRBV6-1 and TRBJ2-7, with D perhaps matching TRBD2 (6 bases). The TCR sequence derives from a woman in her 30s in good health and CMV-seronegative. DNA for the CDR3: TGTGCCAGCAGTGAGTGGCGGGGTAGCTCCTACGAGCAGTACTTC. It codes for CASSEWRGSSYEQYF.